The clone carrying this T cell receptor beta chain has a handful of counts. Antigen: not known. TCRdb redid the calling of the reads with MiXCR, one entry per CDR3 protein. Among about 530,000 distinct CDR3 sequences listed, more than 25% were seen once. This sample was included in a study of T cell repertoires in cytomegalovirus infection. Study at large: TCR beta signatures that were public indicated CMV infection and matching HLA type.

Study findings and constraints: Predominance within the ex vivo response was attributable to HLA-C-restricted CMV-specific TCR beta clonotypes. Accumulated public TCR beta family frequency recognized individuals carrying CMV together with the relevant HLA.

Per the germline V gene, CDR1 is MNHNS and CDR2 is SASEGT. Germline trimming cut 11 bases from V and 4 bases from J; bases unmatched to any gene: 8. The CDR3 contains 13 residues. The rearrangement uses TRBV6-1 and TRBJ2-5, with 9 positions matching TRBD2. Sequenced material: PBMCs. The receptor comes from a human donor in good health (CMV status not recorded). Some clones in this sample may be carry-over from other donors' samples. CDR3 nucleotides: TGTGCCTGCGCCCTAGCGGGGCTAGAGACCCAGTACTTC. This translates into CACALAGLETQYF.